This T cell receptor (beta chain) was retrieved from a study of graft-versus-host responses after intestinal transplantation. Study at large: Every transplant recipient was induced with anti-thymocyte globulin, then maintained on tacrolimus and steroids for 2 to 4 years.

Concerning this clone: Its antigen is unidentified.

Trimming took off 7 bases at V and 1 base at J, with 4 bases between the two ends. The CDR3 is 12 residues long. The germline gives CDR1 LNHDA, CDR2 SQIVND (reference sequence). Sequencing used immunoSEQ multiplex PCR; TCRdb keeps in-frame clones, though not all of them. There are 93,000 or so clones in the sample; over 85% occur only once, and 0.95% to 1.5% lies in the top ten. V is TRBV19 and J is TRBJ2-2; the D is unclear. The origin of this receptor is a human donor who received an intestinal transplant. The sample in question was unstimulated CD8+ T cells sorted from spleen or lymph node cells, obtained before intestinal transplant. CDR3 DNA sequence: TGTGCCAGTATTCAGAACACCGGGGAGCTGTTTTTT. Its translation: CASIQNTGELFF.